A single sample gave rise to the 8 T cell receptor beta chains below, sequenced in a study of shared T cell receptors in the human thymus (dated by TCRdb to the early 2020s). The method was the immunoSEQ multiplex PCR assay. TCRdb carries this immuneACCESS record with in-frame sequences only. Its versions omit some clonotypes, under half of them owing to an unresolved V gene in the studies checked, with the rest unexplained. This sample gives approximately 760,000 clones in total; approximately 85% of them show up just once. The biggest ten clones account for 0.0095% to 0.011% of the sample. These data are also associated with another study on human thymus T cells.

The sample was thymocytes. The receptors originated from a girl under three years old with a congenital heart defect. Donor details come from another sample of the same person, matched by shared clones.

V gene TRBV15 combines with J gene TRBJ1-1; the D is unclear. The CDR3 is 18 residues long. Germline-derived CDR1 and CDR2 are LNHNV and YYDKDF (reference sequence). The germline V and J ends were trimmed by 5 bases and 3 bases, with 25 bases remaining between them. The CDR3 region is CATSPAALGGKGDTEAFF. CDR3 sequence (DNA): TGTGCCACCAGCCCGGCGGCGTTAGGAGGGAAGGGCGACACTGAAGCTTTCTTT.

The chain combines TRBV18 with TRBJ1-5, with D possibly TRBD1 on 5 matching bases. Germline lookup yields CDR1 KGHSH and CDR2 LQKENI. V was clipped by 6 bases and J by 5 bases, with 26 bases between them. The CDR3 extends over 18 amino acids. CDR3 sequence (DNA): TGTGCCAGCTCGCGTCACCCCCACCAGGGCCGGTTAGATCAGCCCCAGCATTTT. It translates to CASSRHPHQGRLDQPQHF.

This sequence joins TRBV27 and TRBJ2-2, with 9 bases matching TRBD2. CDR3 length: 18 residues. V lost 0 bases to trimming and J lost 4 bases; unmatched junction nucleotides: 9. CDR1 MNHEY and CDR2 SMNVEV come from the germline V gene (reference sequence). CDR3 loop: CASSLSVLRGGRTGELFF. The CDR3 DNA sequence: TGTGCCAGCAGTTTATCGGTCTTGCGGGGGGGCCGCACCGGGGAGCTGTTTTTT.

The DNA of the CDR3 is TGTGCCAGCAGCTCCTCCGCTTCTAGCGGGGGGCAAGAGACCCAGTACTTC. As protein: CASSSSASSGGQETQYF. The chain employs TRBV11-2 and TRBJ2-5; 11 bases line up with TRBD2. With 4 bases clipped from V and 2 bases from J, the junction kept 9 bases outside the gene matches. CDR1 and CDR2 (germline): SGHAT, FQNNGV. This CDR3 has 17 residues.

J is TRBJ1-3 and V is TRBV7-6; TRBD1 is a possible D gene (6 bases). V was pared by 3 bases and J by 4 bases, with 16 bases between. Per germline, CDR1 SGHVS and CDR2 FNYEAQ. This CDR3 is 16 amino acids long. CDR3 region: CASSFPRGREGNTIYF. CDR3 nucleotides: TGTGCCAGCAGCTTCCCTCGGGGGCGGGAGGGAAACACCATATATTTT. Using reference TRBV7-6 and TRBJ1-3 for the parts outside the CDR3, the full variable domain is GAGVSQSPRYKVTKRGQDVALRCDPISGHVSLYWYRQALGQGPEFLTYFNYEAQQDKSGLPNDRFSAERPEGSISTLTIQRTEQRDSAMYRCASSFPRGREGNTIYFGEGSWLTVV.

This chain connects TRBV5-1 to TRBJ1-6; perhaps TRBD1 as D (5 bases). V was shortened by 5 bases and J by 9 bases, with 12 bases between the two germline ends. The CDR3 is made up of 13 amino acids. Germline CDR1 reads SGHRS; CDR2 reads YFSETQ. The CDR3 nucleotides are TGCGCCAGCAGAAAGGGGAATAGTTCACCCCTCCACTTT. This gives the protein CASRKGNSSPLHF.

Notes on this clone: One junction end disagrees with the germline gene, perhaps due to a read error. Other nucleotide sequences from this sample produce the same CDR3. V usage is TRBV30 and J usage is TRBJ2-6; TRBD1 matches 9 bases. The CDR3 loop spans 17 amino acids. Germline V gives CDR1 GTSNPN, CDR2 SVGIG (reference sequence). CDR3 sequence (DNA): TGTGCCTGGAGACACCGGGACAGGGTTTCTGGGGCCAACGTCCTGACGTTC. Translation: CAWRHRDRVSGANVLTF.

The chain links TRBV5-4 to TRBJ1-2; unclear D gene. The V gene's germline CDR1 is SGHNT and CDR2 YYREEE (reference sequence). The V end was cut by 6 bases, the J end by 7 bases, with 19 bases between. This CDR3 has 14 residues. The CDR3 DNA reads as TGTGCCAGCAACGCCGGGATAGAAAAGGGTGGCTACACCTTC. This codes for CASNAGIEKGGYTF.